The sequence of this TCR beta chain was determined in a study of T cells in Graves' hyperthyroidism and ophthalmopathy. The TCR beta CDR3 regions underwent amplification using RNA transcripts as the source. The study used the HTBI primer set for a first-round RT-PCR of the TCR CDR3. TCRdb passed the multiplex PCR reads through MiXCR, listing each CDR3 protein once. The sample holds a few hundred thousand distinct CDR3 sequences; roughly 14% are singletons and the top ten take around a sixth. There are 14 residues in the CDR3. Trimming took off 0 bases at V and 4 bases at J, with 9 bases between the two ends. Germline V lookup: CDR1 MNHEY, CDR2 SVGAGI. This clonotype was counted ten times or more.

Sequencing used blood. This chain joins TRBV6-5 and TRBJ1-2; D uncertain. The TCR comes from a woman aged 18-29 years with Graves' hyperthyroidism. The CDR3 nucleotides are TGTGCCAGCAGTTACTCCGGGCCCCTCTATGGCTACACCTTC. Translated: CASSYSGPLYGYTF.